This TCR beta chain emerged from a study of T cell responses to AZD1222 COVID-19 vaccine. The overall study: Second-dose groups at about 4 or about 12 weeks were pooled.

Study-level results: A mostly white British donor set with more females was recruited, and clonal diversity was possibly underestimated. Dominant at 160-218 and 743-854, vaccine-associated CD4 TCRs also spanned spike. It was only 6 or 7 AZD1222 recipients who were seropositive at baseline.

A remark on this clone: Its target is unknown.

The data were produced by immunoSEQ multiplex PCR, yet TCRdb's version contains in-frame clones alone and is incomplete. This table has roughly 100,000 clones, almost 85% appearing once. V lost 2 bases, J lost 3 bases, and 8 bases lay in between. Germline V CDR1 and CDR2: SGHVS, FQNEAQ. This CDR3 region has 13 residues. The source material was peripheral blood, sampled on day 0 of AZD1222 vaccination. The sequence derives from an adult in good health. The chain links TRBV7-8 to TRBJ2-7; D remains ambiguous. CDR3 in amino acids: CASSLTEHYEQYF. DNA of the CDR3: TGTGCCAGCAGCTTAACAGAACACTACGAGCAGTACTTC.